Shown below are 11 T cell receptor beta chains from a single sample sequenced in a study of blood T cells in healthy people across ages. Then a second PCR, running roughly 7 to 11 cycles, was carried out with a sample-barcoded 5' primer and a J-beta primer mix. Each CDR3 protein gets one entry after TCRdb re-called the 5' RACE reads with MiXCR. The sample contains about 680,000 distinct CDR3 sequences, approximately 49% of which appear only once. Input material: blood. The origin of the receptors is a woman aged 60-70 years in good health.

For the CDR3, the DNA is TGTGCCAGCAGCCGAAACCCCTCGGGACAAATAAACAATGAGCAGTTCTTC. Amino acids: CASSRNPSGQINNEQFF. The genes are TRBV6-1 and TRBJ2-1; a possible D gene is TRBD1 (6 bases). The CDR3 loop spans 17 amino acids. V was trimmed by 6 bases and J by 5 bases, leaving 23 bases between them. Germline V gene lookup returns CDR1 MNHNS and CDR2 SASEGT.

CDR3 region: CATSRGWPEDTDTQYF. CDR3 nucleotides: TGTGCCACCAGCAGAGGCTGGCCTGAAGACACAGATACGCAGTATTTT. This chain joins TRBV15 and TRBJ2-3; D call uncertain. CDR3 length: 16 amino acids. V gave up 1 base and J gave up 2 bases, with 13 bases separating them. Germline CDR1 reads LNHNV; CDR2 reads YYDKDF (reference sequence).

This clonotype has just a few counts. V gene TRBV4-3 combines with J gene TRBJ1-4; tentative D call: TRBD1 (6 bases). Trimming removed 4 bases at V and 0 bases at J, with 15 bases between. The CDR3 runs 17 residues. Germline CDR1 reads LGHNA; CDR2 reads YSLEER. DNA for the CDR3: TGCGCCAGCAGCCCAGGGGCGGCGGGGGCAACTAATGAAAAACTGTTTTTT. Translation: CASSPGAAGATNEKLFF.

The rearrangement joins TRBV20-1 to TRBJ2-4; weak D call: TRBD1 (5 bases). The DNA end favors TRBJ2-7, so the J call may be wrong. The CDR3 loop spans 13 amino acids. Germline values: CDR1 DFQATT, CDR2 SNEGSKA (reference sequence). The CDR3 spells CSAKYETDYEQYF. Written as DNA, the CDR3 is TGCAGTGCTAAGTATGAGACAGACTACGAGCAGTACTTC.

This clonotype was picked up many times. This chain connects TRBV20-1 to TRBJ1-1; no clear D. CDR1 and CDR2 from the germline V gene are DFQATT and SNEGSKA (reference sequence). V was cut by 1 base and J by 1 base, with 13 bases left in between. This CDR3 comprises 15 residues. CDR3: CSARVVARGNTEAFF. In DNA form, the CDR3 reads TGCAGTGCTAGAGTCGTTGCCCGGGGGAACACTGAAGCTTTCTTT.

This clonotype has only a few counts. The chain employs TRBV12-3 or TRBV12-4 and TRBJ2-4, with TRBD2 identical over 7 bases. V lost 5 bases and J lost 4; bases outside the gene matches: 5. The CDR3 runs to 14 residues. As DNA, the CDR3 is TGTGCCAGCAGTGCGGGGACTACAAAAAACATTCAGTACTTC. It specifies CASSAGTTKNIQYF.

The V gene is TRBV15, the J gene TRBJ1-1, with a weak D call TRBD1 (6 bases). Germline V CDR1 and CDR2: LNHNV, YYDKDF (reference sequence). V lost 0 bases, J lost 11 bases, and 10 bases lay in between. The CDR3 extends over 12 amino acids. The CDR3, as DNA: TGTGCCACCAGCAGAGAGGGGGGGCTTGCTTTCTTT. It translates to CATSREGGLAFF. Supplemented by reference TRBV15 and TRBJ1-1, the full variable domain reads DAMVIQNPRYQVTQFGKPVTLSCSQTLNHNVMYWYQQKSSQAPKLLFHYYDKDFNNEADTPDNFQSRRPNTSFCFLDIRSPGLGDTAMYLCATSREGGLAFFGQGTRLTVV.

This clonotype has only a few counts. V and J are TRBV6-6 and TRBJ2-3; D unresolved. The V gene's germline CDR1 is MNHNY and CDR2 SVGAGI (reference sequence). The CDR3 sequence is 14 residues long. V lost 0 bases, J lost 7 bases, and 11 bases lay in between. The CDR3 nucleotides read TGTGCCAGCAGTTACTCGATCCTGGGGAATACGCAGTATTTT. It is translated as CASSYSILGNTQYF.

This chain's CDR3 is CASSRTGADTYGYTF. The CDR3 DNA is TGTGCCAGCAGCCGTACAGGGGCCGATACCTATGGCTACACCTTC. The chain employs TRBV7-9 and TRBJ1-2; TRBD1 matches 7 bases. After removal of 5 bases from V and 4 bases from J, the junction contained 10 bases not matched to a gene. There are 15 residues in the CDR3. Germline lookup yields CDR1 SEHNR and CDR2 FQNEAQ (reference sequence). Based on the CDR3 plus reference TRBV7-9 and TRBJ1-2, the full variable domain is DTGVSQNPRHKITKRGQNVTFRCDPISEHNRLYWYRQTLGQGPEFLTYFQNEAQLEKSRLLSDRFSAERPKGSFSTLEIQRTEQGDSAMYLCASSRTGADTYGYTFGSGTRLTVV.

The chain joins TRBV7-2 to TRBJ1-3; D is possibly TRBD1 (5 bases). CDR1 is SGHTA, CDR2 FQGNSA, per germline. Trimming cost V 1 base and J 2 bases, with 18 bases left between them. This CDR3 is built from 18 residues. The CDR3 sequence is CASSLVFWDRGTGNTIYF. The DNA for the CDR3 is TGTGCCAGCAGCTTAGTATTTTGGGATCGGGGGACTGGAAACACCATATATTTT.

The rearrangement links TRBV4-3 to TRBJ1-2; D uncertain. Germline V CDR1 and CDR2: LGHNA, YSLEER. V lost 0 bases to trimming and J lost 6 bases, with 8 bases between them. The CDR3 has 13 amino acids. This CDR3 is CASSQETYNGYTF. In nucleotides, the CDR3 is TGCGCCAGCAGCCAAGAGACTTACAATGGCTACACCTTC.